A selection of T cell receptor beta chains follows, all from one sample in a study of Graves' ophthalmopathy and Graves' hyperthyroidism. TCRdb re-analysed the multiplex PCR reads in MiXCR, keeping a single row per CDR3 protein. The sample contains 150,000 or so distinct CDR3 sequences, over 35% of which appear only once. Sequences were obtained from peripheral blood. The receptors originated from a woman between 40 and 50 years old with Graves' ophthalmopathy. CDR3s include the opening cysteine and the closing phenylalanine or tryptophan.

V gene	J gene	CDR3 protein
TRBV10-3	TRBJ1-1	CAITSGVGTEAFF
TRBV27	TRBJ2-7	CASTPMGQPYEQYF
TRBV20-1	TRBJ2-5	CSARWIQETQYF
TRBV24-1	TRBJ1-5	CATSDPGQDNQPQHF
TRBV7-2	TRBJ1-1	CASSLGGGGDTEAFF
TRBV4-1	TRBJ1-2	CASSQLLQGDYGYTF
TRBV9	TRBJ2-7	CASSVDSNPYEQYF
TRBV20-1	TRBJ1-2	CSAKQGEGYTF
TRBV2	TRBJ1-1	CASTELGPPNTEAFF
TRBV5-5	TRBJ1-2	CASSLMEGNYGYTF
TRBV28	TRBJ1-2	CASSPTGQTHYGYTF
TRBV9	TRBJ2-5	CASSLSDQETQYF
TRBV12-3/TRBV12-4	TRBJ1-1	CASSGQADTEAFF
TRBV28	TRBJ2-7	CASSTFWTDSSYEQYF
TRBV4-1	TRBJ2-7	CASSLGTGLYEQYF
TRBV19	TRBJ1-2	CASSAATGSYGYTF
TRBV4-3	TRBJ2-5	CASSQDPAGQGTQYF
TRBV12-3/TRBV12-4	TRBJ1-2	CASSLGGGVYGYTF
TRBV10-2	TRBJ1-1	CASSLGGTTEAFF
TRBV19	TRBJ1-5	CASSILQGGNQPQHF
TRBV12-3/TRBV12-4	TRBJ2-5	CASSLSEETQYF
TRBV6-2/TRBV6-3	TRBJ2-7	CASSSQRGGNEQYF
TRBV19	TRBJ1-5	CASSIWGHLNQPQHF
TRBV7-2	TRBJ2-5	CASSYVLQETQYF
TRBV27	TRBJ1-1	CASSPGPSWSNTEAFF
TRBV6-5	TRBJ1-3	CASSLPPTGGNTIYF
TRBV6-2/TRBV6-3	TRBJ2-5	CASKETSGTVLGETQYF
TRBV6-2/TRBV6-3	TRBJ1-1	CASSPPGGRGTEAFF
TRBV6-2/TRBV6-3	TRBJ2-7	CASREPGQGFLEQYF
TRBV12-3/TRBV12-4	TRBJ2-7	CASREAGEAYEQYF
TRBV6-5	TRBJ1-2	CASSSTPAYGYTF
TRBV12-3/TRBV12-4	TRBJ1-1	CASSSPPGVEAFF
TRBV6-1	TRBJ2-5	CASSPDWRAETQYF
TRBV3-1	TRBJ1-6	CASSQRPGQGSPLHF
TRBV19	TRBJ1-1	CASTRGGRMNTEAFF
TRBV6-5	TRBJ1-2	CASSLGGGYYGYTF
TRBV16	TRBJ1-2	CASSQSITGVGYTF
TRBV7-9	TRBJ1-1	CASSQGSNTEAFF
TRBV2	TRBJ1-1	CASREDRGNTEAFF
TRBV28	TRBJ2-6	CASSRTGGLGANVLTF
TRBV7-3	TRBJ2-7	CASSLTSGLQLREQYF
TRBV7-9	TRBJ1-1	CASSDTWDTEAFF
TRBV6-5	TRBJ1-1	CASSYSALTRTEAFF
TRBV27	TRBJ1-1	CASSFPTGEEGTEAFF
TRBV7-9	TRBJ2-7	CASSFPGQTYEQYF
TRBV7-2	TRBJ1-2	CASSPRRQGSSYTF
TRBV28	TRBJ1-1	CASSSFSIGHTEAFF
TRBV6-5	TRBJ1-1	CASRADRVMNTEAFF
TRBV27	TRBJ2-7	CASKKDEQYF
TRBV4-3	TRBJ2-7	CASSQDLNSYEQYF
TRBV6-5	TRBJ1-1	CASSYSRQNTEAFF
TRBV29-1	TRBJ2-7	CSVEISIGGEQYF
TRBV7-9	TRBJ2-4	CASSLESREGGIQYF
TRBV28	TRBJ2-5	CASSLPTGNGETQYF
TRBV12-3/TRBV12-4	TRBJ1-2	CASHYRGSGYTF
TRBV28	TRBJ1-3	CASSLSQAASGNTIYF
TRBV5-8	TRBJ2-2	CASSLFRINTGELFF
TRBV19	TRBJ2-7	CASSIGPRSGTAYEQYF
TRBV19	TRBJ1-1	CATFSGQSNTEAFF